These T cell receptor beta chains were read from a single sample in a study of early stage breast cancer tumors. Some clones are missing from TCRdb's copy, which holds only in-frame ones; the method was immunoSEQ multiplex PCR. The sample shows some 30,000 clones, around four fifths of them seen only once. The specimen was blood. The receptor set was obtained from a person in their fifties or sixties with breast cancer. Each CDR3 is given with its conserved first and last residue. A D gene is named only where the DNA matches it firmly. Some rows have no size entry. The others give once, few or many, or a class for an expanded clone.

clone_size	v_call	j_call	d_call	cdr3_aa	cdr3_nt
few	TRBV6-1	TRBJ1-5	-	CATREYSGEPQHF	TGTGCCACCCGTGAATACAGTGGAGAGCCCCAGCATTTT
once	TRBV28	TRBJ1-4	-	CASSLPGLATNEKLFF	TGTGCCAGCAGTTTACCGGGGCTTGCAACTAATGAAAAACTGTTTTTT
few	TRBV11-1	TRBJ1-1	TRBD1	CASSLVGTGEEAFF	TGTGCCAGCAGCTTAGTGGGGACAGGGGAGGAAGCTTTCTTT
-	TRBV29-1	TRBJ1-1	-	CSVAEGNTEAFF	TGCAGCGTTGCGGAGGGGAACACTGAAGCTTTCTTT
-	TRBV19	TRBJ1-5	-	CASTVGGQHNQPQHF	TGTGCCAGTACCGTGGGCGGACAGCACAATCAGCCCCAGCATTTT
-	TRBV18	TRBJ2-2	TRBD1	CASSPGTGNTGELFF	TGTGCCAGCTCACCCGGGACAGGGAACACCGGGGAGCTGTTTTTT
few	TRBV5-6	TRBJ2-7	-	CASSLWAGNYEQYF	TGTGCCAGCAGCTTATGGGCAGGGAACTACGAGCAGTACTTC
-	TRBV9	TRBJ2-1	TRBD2	CASSVVLAGVNEQFF	TGTGCCAGCAGCGTAGTTCTAGCGGGGGTCAATGAGCAGTTCTTC
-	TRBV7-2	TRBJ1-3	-	CASSSEGGLSNTIYF	TGTGCCAGCAGCTCTGAGGGGGGGCTATCGAACACCATATATTTT
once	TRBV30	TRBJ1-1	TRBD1	CAWSVSPTGGTEAFF	TGTGCCTGGAGTGTAAGCCCGACAGGGGGCACTGAAGCTTTCTTT
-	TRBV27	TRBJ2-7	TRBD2	CASSLSAGGPVEQYF	TGTGCCAGCAGTTTATCCGCGGGAGGGCCTGTCGAGCAGTACTTT
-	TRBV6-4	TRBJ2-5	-	CASRLGQETQYF	TGTGCCAGCAGGTTGGGCCAAGAGACCCAGTACTTC
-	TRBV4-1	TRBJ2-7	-	CASSHPSGEQYF	TGCGCCAGCAGCCATCCTTCAGGCGAGCAGTACTTC
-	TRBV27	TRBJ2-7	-	CASSFSPPASYEQYF	TGTGCCAGCAGTTTCTCCCCACCCGCTTCCTACGAGCAGTACTTC
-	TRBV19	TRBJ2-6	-	CASAGEGANVLTF	TGTGCCAGCGCAGGGGAAGGGGCCAACGTCCTGACTTTC
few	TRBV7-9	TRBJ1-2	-	CASSFSGTADYGYTF	TGTGCCAGCAGCTTTTCCGGGACCGCAGACTATGGCTACACCTTC
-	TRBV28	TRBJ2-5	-	CASSLNDRTQYF	TGTGCCAGCAGTTTAAACGACAGGACCCAGTACTTC
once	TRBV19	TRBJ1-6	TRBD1	CASSPRQGSNSPLHF	TGTGCCAGTAGTCCCAGACAGGGAAGTAATTCACCCCTCCACTTT
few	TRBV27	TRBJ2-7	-	CASSLVTASSYEQYF	TGTGCCAGCAGTTTAGTGACGGCGAGCTCCTACGAGCAGTACTTC
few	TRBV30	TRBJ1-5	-	CAWSVGQGRQPQHF	TGTGCCTGGAGTGTTGGGCAGGGAAGGCAGCCCCAGCATTTT
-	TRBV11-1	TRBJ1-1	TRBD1	CASSAQDPGQGFEAFF	TGTGCCAGCAGCGCACAGGATCCGGGACAGGGATTCGAAGCTTTCTTT
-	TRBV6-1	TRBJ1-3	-	CASSATGNTIYF	TGTGCCAGCAGTGCGACAGGAAACACCATATATTTT